Shown below are 25 T cell receptor beta chains from a single sample sequenced in a study of blood T cell repertoires in COVID-19. The method was immunoSEQ multiplex PCR; TCRdb's version includes in-frame clones alone and lacks a portion of them. The sample lists hundreds of thousands of clones; around 88% were seen once. Material for sequencing was PBMCs or T cells enriched from blood (not recorded which). These receptors were collected from a woman between 40 and 55 years old who had recovered from COVID-19.

The chain combines TRBV28 with TRBJ1-5; D possibly corresponds to TRBD1 (6 bases). The CDR3 consists of 18 residues. With 6 bases removed from V and 4 bases from J, the gap between germline ends came to 25 bases. The germline V gene has CDR1 MDHEN and CDR2 SYDVKM. CDR3 bases: TGTGCCAGCAGCTATTACCGGGACACTATTTACCAAAATCAGCCCCAGCATTTT. This translates into CASSYYRDTIYQNQPQHF. Drawing the rest from reference TRBV28 and TRBJ1-5, the complete variable domain is DVKVTQSSRYLVKRTGEKVFLECVQDMDHENMFWYRQDPGLGLRLIYFSYDVKMKEKGDIPEGYSVSREKKERFSLILESASTNQTSMYLCASSYYRDTIYQNQPQHFGDGTRLSIL.

This chain joins TRBV7-2 and TRBJ2-3; TRBD2 agrees at 14 bases. J was trimmed by 5 bases and V by 3 bases; bases with no gene match: 1. Germline-derived CDR1 and CDR2 are SGHTA and FQGNSA. The CDR3 extends over 15 amino acids. The DNA of the CDR3 is TGTGCCAGCAGCTTGGGACTAGCGGGAGTAGATACGCAGTATTTT. It is translated as CASSLGLAGVDTQYF.

J is TRBJ1-6 and V is TRBV27, with 8 bases fitting TRBD1. V was pared by 8 bases and J by 8 bases, with 5 bases of the junction left unmatched. The germline gives CDR1 MNHEY, CDR2 SMNVEV (reference sequence). The CDR3 totals 13 residues. CDR3 nucleotides: TGTGCCAGCTCGACAGGGGCCGATTCACCCCTCCACTTT. Translated: CASSTGADSPLHF.

The chain's CDR3 is CASSPGTEETQYF. DNA of the CDR3: TGTGCCAGCTCCCCCGGGACAGAAGAGACCCAGTACTTC. The V gene is TRBV18, the J gene TRBJ2-5; TRBD1 agrees at 7 bases. Germline-derived CDR1 and CDR2 are KGHSH and LQKENI. V lost 6 bases to trimming and J lost 3 bases; unmatched junction nucleotides: 4. This CDR3 comprises 13 residues.

This sequence joins TRBV4-3 and TRBJ1-6, with D possibly matching TRBD1 (5 bases). CDR1 is LGHNA and CDR2 is YSLEER in the germline V gene. Trimming shortened V by 1 base and J by 7 bases, and 11 bases separated the two germline ends. This CDR3 region has 15 residues. CDR3 nucleotides: TGCGCCAGCAGCCAAGTCGGGACTGCAAATTCACCCCTCCACTTT. It specifies CASSQVGTANSPLHF.

The chain uses TRBV7-2 and TRBJ1-2, with 9 bases aligning to TRBD1. V was pared by 5 bases and J by 6 bases, with 4 bases of the junction left unmatched. CDR1 is SGHTA and CDR2 is FQGNSA in the germline V gene. This CDR3 has 13 amino acids. This CDR3 is CASSPRTGDGYTF. CDR3 bases: TGTGCCAGCAGCCCCCGGACAGGGGATGGCTACACCTTC.

The V gene is TRBV11-2, the J gene TRBJ1-6; no definite D call. V was shortened by 5 bases and J by 10 bases, with 9 bases between the two germline ends. The CDR3 is 12 amino acids. Looked up from germline, CDR1 is SGHAT and CDR2 is FQNNGV. The CDR3 DNA sequence: TGTGCCAGCAGCCATAAAAGCTCACCCCTCCACTTT. This sequence encodes CASSHKSSPLHF.

This chain joins TRBV6-1 and TRBJ2-1, with 12 nucleotides matching TRBD2. After removal of 3 bases from V and 3 bases from J, the junction contained 9 bases not matched to a gene. This CDR3 is built from 18 residues. CDR1 is MNHNS, CDR2 SASEGT, per germline. The CDR3 DNA follows: TGTGCCAGCAGTGATTTGTCACTAGCGGGAGGCGACTACAATGAGCAGTTCTTC. Encoded protein: CASSDLSLAGGDYNEQFF.

This clone was observed a handful of times. CDR3 amino acids: CASSRSGGGRVGELFF. The CDR3 region has the DNA TGTGCCAGCAGCCGAAGTGGCGGGGGGCGAGTTGGGGAGCTGTTTTTT. The chain carries TRBV14 and TRBJ2-2, with 8 bases aligning to TRBD2. The CDR3 contains 16 residues. CDR1 and CDR2 from the germline V gene are SGHDN and FVKESK. V lost 4 bases, J lost 8 bases, and 12 bases stayed unmatched.

The chain links TRBV28 to TRBJ2-7; 11 nucleotides line up with TRBD2. The V segment lost 6 bases and the J segment 0 bases; nucleotides outside the gene matches: 10. This CDR3 spans 17 amino acids. Germline values: CDR1 MDHEN, CDR2 SYDVKM. The CDR3 reads CASSGGLAAPSSYEQYF. The CDR3 bases are TGTGCCAGCAGCGGGGGACTAGCGGCCCCCAGCTCCTACGAGCAGTACTTC. Full variable domain (outside the CDR3, taken from reference TRBV28 and TRBJ2-7): DVKVTQSSRYLVKRTGEKVFLECVQDMDHENMFWYRQDPGLGLRLIYFSYDVKMKEKGDIPEGYSVSREKKERFSLILESASTNQTSMYLCASSGGLAAPSSYEQYFGPGTRLTVT.

Comments on this clone: Other DNA sequences in the same sample also yield this CDR3. The chain uses TRBV28 and TRBJ1-4; a possible D gene is TRBD1 (5 bases). V shed 5 bases and J shed 1 base, with 8 bases lying between them. CDR1 and CDR2 (germline): MDHEN, SYDVKM. This CDR3 contains 14 residues. The CDR3: CASSPGGTNEKLFF. The CDR3 region has the DNA TGTGCCAGCAGTCCGGGGGGAACTAATGAAAAACTGTTTTTT.

The DNA of the CDR3 is TGTGCCAGCAGATCCTCGGGGAGCTATGGCTACACCTTC. It specifies CASRSSGSYGYTF. The chain joins TRBV27 to TRBJ1-2, with no clear D. Deletions cut 6 bases from V and 4 bases from J, with 12 bases between. CDR1 MNHEY and CDR2 SMNVEV come from the germline V gene (reference sequence). CDR3 length: 13 amino acids.

The chain links TRBV14 to TRBJ1-1; D may be TRBD1 (5 bases). Trimming took 4 bases from V and 1 from J, leaving 10 bases between them. The CDR3 sequence is 14 residues long. Germline CDR1 SGHDN, CDR2 FVKESK. As DNA, the CDR3 is TGTGCCAGCAGCCCCGGGGGGAGGAACACTGAAGCTTTCTTT. Translated, it gives CASSPGGRNTEAFF.

J is TRBJ1-1 and V is TRBV19, with D possibly matching TRBD1 (6 bases). CDR3 length: 14 residues. The V end lost 4 bases, the J end lost 0 bases, and 9 bases lay between the germline ends. CDR1 and CDR2 from the germline V gene are LNHDA and SQIVND (reference sequence). DNA for the CDR3: TGTGCCAGTAGTACCGGACAGCTGAACACTGAAGCTTTCTTT. It specifies CASSTGQLNTEAFF.

The chain uses TRBV18 and TRBJ1-1; D possibly corresponds to TRBD1 (6 bases). V lost 4 bases and J lost 4, with 13 bases in between. Germline CDR1 KGHSH, CDR2 LQKENI. The CDR3 covers 14 residues. The CDR3 reads CASSRTEAVTEAFF. As DNA, the CDR3 is TGTGCCAGCTCACGGACAGAGGCGGTCACTGAAGCTTTCTTT.

The J gene is TRBJ1-5, the V gene TRBV4-1; 7 bases match TRBD1. V gave up 4 bases and J gave up 0 bases; unmatched junction bases: 9. The germline V gene encodes CDR1 MGHRA and CDR2 YSYEKL. CDR3 size: 17 residues. CDR3 protein: CASSPQGDRYSNQPQHF. CDR3 nucleotides: TGCGCCAGCAGCCCTCAGGGGGACCGATATAGCAATCAGCCCCAGCATTTT.

This clone was counted only a few times. V usage is TRBV11-2 and J usage is TRBJ1-2; D is unclear. Trimming stripped 5 bases from V and 8 bases from J, with 15 bases between. This CDR3 comprises 13 residues. Germline CDR1 is SGHAT and CDR2 is FQNNGV. In DNA form, the CDR3 reads TGTGCCAGCAGCCGGATGACCAGCGACGGCTACACCTTC. Protein product: CASSRMTSDGYTF.

The chain combines TRBV3-1 (or the pseudogene TRBV3-2) with TRBJ1-1; TRBD1 is a possible D gene (6 bases). V was pared by 2 bases and J by 5 bases, with 15 bases between. Germline CDR1 reads LGHDT; CDR2 reads YNNKEL (reference sequence). The CDR3 is 15 residues long. The CDR3 nucleotides are TGTGCCAGCAGCCAACTTATCTCCGGGACAACTGAAGCTTTCTTT. It specifies CASSQLISGTTEAFF.

The rearrangement uses TRBV7-2 and TRBJ2-5, with 9 bases matching TRBD2. With V trimmed by 2 bases and J by 0 bases, 4 bases remained unmatched. The CDR3 consists of 16 residues. Germline assignment: CDR1 SGHTA and CDR2 FQGNSA. CDR3 sequence reads: CASSLLGLANQETQYF. The CDR3 DNA reads TGTGCCAGCAGCTTACTTGGACTAGCGAACCAAGAGACCCAGTACTTC. Using reference TRBV7-2 and TRBJ2-5 for the parts outside the CDR3, the full variable domain is GAGVSQSPSNKVTEKGKDVELRCDPISGHTALYWYRQSLGQGLEFLIYFQGNSAPDKSGLPSDRFSAERTGGSVSTLTIQRTQQEDSAVYLCASSLLGLANQETQYFGPGTRLLVL.

The J gene is TRBJ1-5, the V gene TRBV3-1 (or the pseudogene TRBV3-2); 8 bases are shared with TRBD1. The CDR3 contains 14 residues. With V trimmed by 4 bases and J by 7 bases, 6 bases remained unmatched. CDR1 and CDR2 from the germline V gene are LGHDT and YNNKEL (reference sequence). CDR3: CASSLQGAAQPQHF. In DNA, the CDR3 is TGTGCCAGCAGCCTTCAGGGGGCGGCACAGCCCCAGCATTTT.

The genes are TRBV5-4 and TRBJ2-5; 10 bases are shared with TRBD2. CDR3 length: 15 amino acids. The germline V gene encodes CDR1 SGHNT and CDR2 YYREEE (reference sequence). With V trimmed by 2 bases and J by 5 bases, 6 bases remained unmatched. The DNA for the CDR3 is TGTGCCAGCAGCTTAGGGGGAGCGGGAGGGGAGACCCAGTACTTC. Protein: CASSLGGAGGETQYF.

This chain joins TRBV2 and TRBJ2-7; D perhaps matches TRBD2 (5 bases). In germline, CDR1 is SNHLY, CDR2 FYNNEI. This CDR3 spans 12 amino acids. Trimming cost V 6 bases and J 6 bases, with 12 bases left between them. The CDR3 region is CASRAGAGEQYF. CDR3 DNA: TGTGCCAGCAGAGCCGGTGCGGGCGAGCAGTACTTC.

The chain is built from TRBV28 and TRBJ2-3; 9 positions agree with TRBD2. Trimming cost V 10 bases and J 3 bases; bases outside gene matches: 11. CDR3 length equals 15 residues. Per the germline V gene, CDR1 is MDHEN and CDR2 is SYDVKM. CDR3 sequence: CATKTAGGPTDTQYF. The CDR3 region has the DNA TGTGCCACCAAGACGGCGGGAGGGCCGACAGATACGCAGTATTTT.

The V and J genes are TRBV11-3 and TRBJ2-3; tentative D call: TRBD2 (5 bases). Trimming left V 0 bases short and J 0 bases short, with 13 bases between. CDR1 and CDR2 from the germline V gene are SGHNT and YENEEA. This CDR3 spans 17 amino acids. The CDR3 region is CASSLEGGDFSTDTQYF. CDR3 in DNA: TGTGCCAGCAGCTTAGAAGGAGGTGACTTTAGCACAGATACGCAGTATTTT.

The chain is built from TRBV15 and TRBJ2-7, with TRBD2 as a possible D gene (6 bases). Per germline, CDR1 LNHNV and CDR2 YYDKDF (reference sequence). This CDR3 contains 14 residues. Trimming stripped 3 bases from V and 7 bases from J, with 16 bases between. The CDR3 spells CATSRAGSRVEQYF. The CDR3 coding sequence is TGTGCCACCAGCAGGGCCGGGAGTAGGGTAGAGCAGTACTTC.